This T cell receptor (beta chain) was captured by sequencing in a study of cytomegalovirus exposure and HLA in healthy donors. The study's findings and limits: Some TCR beta chains (roughly 150 of them) were listed as cytomegalovirus-associated. Generally TCR sequences proved uncommon, though certain public TCRs appeared in numerous donors. Under in vitro conditions, a few CMV-associated chains were confirmed as specific for CMV antigens.

The CDR3 contains 13 residues. V lost 2 bases, J lost 13 bases, and 12 bases lay in between. CDR1 is MGHDK and CDR2 is SYGVNS in the germline V gene. Details on this clone: The target antigen is unknown.

Clones were sequenced by immunoSEQ multiplex PCR, and TCRdb holds only the in-frame ones, with some missing. The sample shows about 160,000 clones, roughly 80% of them seen only once. The donors belonged to the approximately 120-subject validation cohort, separate from the roughly 650-subject first cohort. V and J are TRBV25-1 and TRBJ1-6, with D possibly TRBD1 on 5 matching bases. Sequenced material: PBMCs. This TCR was recovered from a man aged 25 to 45 in good health and CMV-seropositive. The CDR3 DNA reads TGTGCCAGCAGTGAAACAGGCGGGGTTCCCCTCCACTTT. It yields the protein CASSETGGVPLHF. The complete variable domain, with remaining parts taken from reference TRBV25-1 and TRBJ1-6, reads EADIYQTPRYLVIGTGKKITLECSQTMGHDKMYWYQQDPGMELHLIHYSYGVNSTEKGDLSSESTVSRIRTEHFPLTLESARPSHTSQYLCASSETGGVPLHFGNGTRLTVT.